The 18 T cell receptor beta chains below were found in one sample sequenced in a study of CD8+ T cells in alopecia areata. The treatment was: oral pan-JAK inhibitor, 5-10 mg twice daily. Reverse transcription of extracted RNA yielded cDNA, which provided the sequencing template. Sequenced by immunoSEQ multiplex PCR; TCRdb stores in-frame clones only, minus some. The sample includes about 200,000 clones, about three fifths of them seen just once. Sequences were derived from CD4+ T cells sorted from blood, sampled at week 4, from a patient treated with tofacitinib. These receptors were obtained from a human donor with alopecia areata.

The chain recombines TRBV5-1 with TRBJ1-5; D gene ambiguous. The germline V and J ends were trimmed by 0 bases and 6 bases, with 10 bases remaining between them. This CDR3 has 14 amino acids. Germline CDR1 reads SGHRS; CDR2 reads YFSETQ. CDR3 bases: TGCGCCAGCAGCTTGGATGGGGAAGGTCAGCCCCAGCATTTT. This gives the protein CASSLDGEGQPQHF.

This clone was recorded a few times. This chain joins TRBV30 and TRBJ2-7; 9 nucleotides align to TRBD2. CDR3 length: 14 amino acids. The V gene's germline CDR1 is GTSNPN and CDR2 SVGIG (reference sequence). The trim removed 0 bases at V and 3 bases at J, leaving 3 bases unmatched. CDR3: CAWSVQRGVYEQYF. The CDR3 DNA reads TGTGCCTGGAGTGTTCAGCGGGGGGTCTACGAGCAGTACTTC.

The genes are TRBV5-1 and TRBJ2-3; 9 bases fit TRBD1. After removal of 10 bases from V and 1 base from J, the junction contained 10 bases not matched to a gene. The CDR3 consists of 15 residues. The V gene's germline CDR1 is SGHRS and CDR2 YFSETQ. CDR3 sequence (DNA): TGCGCCTCCCGAGAACAGGGGGCCCGCACAGATACGCAGTATTTT. Encoded protein: CASREQGARTDTQYF.

Written as DNA, the CDR3 is TGTGCCAGCAGCTTTGATTCCAGTGCAAACTATGGCTACACCTTC. The encoded protein is CASSFDSSANYGYTF. The chain links TRBV7-2 to TRBJ1-2, with no clear D. Trimming cost V 3 bases and J 2 bases, with 13 bases left between them. This CDR3 region has 15 residues. The germline V gene has CDR1 SGHTA and CDR2 FQGNSA.

The chain has TRBV30 and TRBJ1-2, with 7 nucleotides matching TRBD1. CDR3 length: 12 residues. Looked up from germline, CDR1 is GTSNPN and CDR2 is SVGIG (reference sequence). V dropped 5 bases and J dropped 4; count of bases not matched to a gene: 4. The CDR3 protein is CAWQTGSYGYTF. The CDR3 DNA reads TGTGCCTGGCAGACAGGGAGCTATGGCTACACCTTC.

This CDR3 is CASSLPGEEAFF. The DNA of the CDR3 is TGTGCCAGCAGCCTGCCGGGGGAGGAAGCTTTCTTT. The V call is TRBV7-9, the J call TRBJ1-1, with D perhaps matching TRBD1 (5 bases). V lost 5 bases and J 8 bases, leaving 12 bases between the germline ends. CDR3 size: 12 residues. Germline CDR1 SEHNR, CDR2 FQNEAQ (reference sequence).

This chain links TRBV29-1 with TRBJ1-1; D not resolved. Germline V gene data show CDR1 as SQVTM and CDR2 as ANQGSEA. V lost 1 base and J lost 1, with 10 bases in between. CDR3 length: 14 amino acids. The CDR3 DNA is TGCAGCGTTGAAGGGCACCCCGGGAACACTGAAGCTTTCTTT. This translates into CSVEGHPGNTEAFF.

V is TRBV4-3 and J is TRBJ2-5; 7 bases line up with TRBD2. Germline assignment: CDR1 LGHNA and CDR2 YSLEER. This CDR3 is built from 14 residues. The V and J ends lost 1 base and 2 bases, in that order; junction bases with no gene match: 1. In DNA form, the CDR3 reads TGCGCCAGCAGCCAAGTGGGGGGGCAAGAGACCCAGTACTTC. This codes for CASSQVGGQETQYF.

The chain carries TRBV7-9 and TRBJ1-2; 7 nucleotides line up with TRBD1. With 5 bases clipped from V and 3 bases from J, the junction kept 6 bases outside the gene matches. Germline loops: CDR1 SEHNR, CDR2 FQNEAQ (reference sequence). The CDR3 is 14 residues long. As DNA, the CDR3 is TGTGCCAGCAGCGCAAACAGGGGTGACTATGGCTACACCTTC. Protein: CASSANRGDYGYTF.

This clone has just a few counts. This chain links TRBV29-1 with TRBJ2-3; 11 nucleotides align to TRBD2. The ends lost 8 bases at V and 2 bases at J; junction bases unmatched: 6. CDR3 length: 14 residues. The V gene's germline CDR1 is SQVTM and CDR2 ANQGSEA. The CDR3 loop reads CSYGTSGITDTQYF. DNA of the CDR3: TGCAGCTATGGGACTAGCGGAATCACAGATACGCAGTATTTT.

This clone was counted only a few times. The chain joins TRBV29-1 to TRBJ2-5; 9 nucleotides match TRBD1. V lost 7 bases to trimming and J lost 4 bases; unmatched junction nucleotides: 4. This CDR3 comprises 12 residues. Germline V gene sequence: CDR1 SQVTM, CDR2 ANQGSEA. The CDR3 loop is CSAETGGETQYF. The DNA of the CDR3 is TGCAGCGCTGAGACAGGGGGAGAGACCCAGTACTTC.

This clone has more than one count but fewer than ten. The chain links TRBV11-2 to TRBJ2-7; unclear D gene. The V gene lost 0 bases and the J gene lost 6 bases, with 6 bases spanning the gap. The germline V gene has CDR1 SGHAT and CDR2 FQNNGV. CDR3 length: 12 residues. CDR3 residues: CASSLDQSEQYF. CDR3 nucleotide sequence: TGTGCCAGCAGCTTAGATCAGAGCGAGCAGTACTTC.

The J gene is TRBJ2-1, the V gene TRBV10-3, with 10 bases matching TRBD1. V gave up 10 bases and J gave up 6 bases; unmatched junction bases: 9. The CDR3 has 14 residues. CDR1 and CDR2 (germline): ENHRY, SYGVKD. The CDR3 spells CATRPDRGGNEQFF. For the CDR3, the DNA is TGTGCCACCCGCCCGGACAGGGGGGGCAATGAGCAGTTCTTC.

This clone was seen more than once but under ten times. This chain links TRBV10-3 with TRBJ2-2; 10 nucleotides agree with TRBD1. V shed 2 bases and J 8 bases; nucleotides not matched to a gene: 14. Germline V gives CDR1 ENHRY, CDR2 SYGVKD. The CDR3 consists of 18 residues. This chain's CDR3 is CAISEGTGAILTPGELFF. CDR3 nucleotides: TGTGCCATCAGTGAGGGGACAGGGGCTATACTGACTCCGGGGGAGCTGTTTTTT.

The chain links TRBV5-6 to TRBJ1-2, with 12 bases matching TRBD1. Germline CDR1 is SGHDT and CDR2 is YYEEEE. V lost 2 bases to trimming and J lost 3 bases; unmatched junction nucleotides: 2. CDR3 size: 15 residues. The CDR3 bases are TGTGCCAGCAGCTTCGGGACAGGGGGCGACTATGGCTACACCTTC. Translating it yields CASSFGTGGDYGYTF.

The gene calls are TRBV4-2 and TRBJ1-6; 8 bases agree with TRBD1. The CDR3 length is 15 residues. The V segment lost 4 bases and the J segment 5 bases; nucleotides outside the gene matches: 4. Germline V CDR1 and CDR2: LGHNA, YNFKEQ. CDR3 residues: CASSLGTGDNSPLHF. The CDR3 region has the DNA TGTGCCAGCAGCCTCGGGACAGGAGATAATTCACCCCTCCACTTT.

This clone appeared a few times. The chain carries TRBV15 and TRBJ1-5; no clear D gene. Germline V CDR1 and CDR2: LNHNV, YYDKDF (reference sequence). The CDR3 totals 17 residues. V was trimmed by 1 base and J by 5 bases, leaving 18 bases between them. The CDR3 DNA sequence: TGTGCCACCAGCAGAGCAGGCGCACCGGAACGGGATCAGCCCCAGCATTTT. Protein sequence: CATSRAGAPERDQPQHF.

The gene calls are TRBV18 and TRBJ2-5; 8 bases map to TRBD1. CDR3 length: 14 amino acids. V lost 4 bases to trimming and J lost 4 bases; unmatched junction nucleotides: 5. Per the germline V gene, CDR1 is KGHSH and CDR2 is LQKENI. The CDR3 region has the DNA TGTGCCAGCTCACGAATCGGGACAGGAGAGACCCAGTACTTC. It is translated as CASSRIGTGETQYF.